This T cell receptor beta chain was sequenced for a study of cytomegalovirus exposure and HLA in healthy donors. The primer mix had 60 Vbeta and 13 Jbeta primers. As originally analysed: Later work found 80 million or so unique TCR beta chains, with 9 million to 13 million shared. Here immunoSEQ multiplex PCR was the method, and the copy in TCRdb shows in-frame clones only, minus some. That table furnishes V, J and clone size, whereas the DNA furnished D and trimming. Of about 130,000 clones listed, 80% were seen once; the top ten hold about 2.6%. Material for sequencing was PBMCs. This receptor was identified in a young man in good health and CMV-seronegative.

This CDR3 reads CASSPTTGFHEQYF. CDR3 DNA: TGTGCCAGCAGTCCCACGACAGGGTTCCACGAGCAGTACTTC. This chain connects TRBV6-5 to TRBJ2-7; 7 nucleotides agree with TRBD1. The CDR3 sequence is 14 residues long. The V segment lost 5 bases and the J segment 5 bases; nucleotides outside the gene matches: 9. Germline CDR1 is MNHEY and CDR2 is SVGAGI.